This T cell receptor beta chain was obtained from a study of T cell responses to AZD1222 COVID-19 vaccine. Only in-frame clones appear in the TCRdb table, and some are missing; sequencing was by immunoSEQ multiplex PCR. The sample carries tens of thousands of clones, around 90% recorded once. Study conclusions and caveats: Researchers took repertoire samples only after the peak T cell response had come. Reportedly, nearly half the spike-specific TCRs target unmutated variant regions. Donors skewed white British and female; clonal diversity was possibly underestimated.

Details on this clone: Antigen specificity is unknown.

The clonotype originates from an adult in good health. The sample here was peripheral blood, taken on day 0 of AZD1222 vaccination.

The CDR3 reads CAISEGTSNNEQFF. CDR3 nucleotides: TGTGCCATCAGTGAGGGGACTTCCAACAATGAGCAGTTCTTC. The chain links TRBV10-3 to TRBJ2-1; D perhaps matches TRBD2 (6 bases). With 2 bases removed from V and 5 bases from J, the gap between germline ends came to 10 bases. This CDR3 region has 14 residues. Germline loops: CDR1 ENHRY, CDR2 SYGVKD.